The subject of this entry is one T cell receptor beta chain. Its cognate antigen is unknown. The repertoire was sequenced with immunoSEQ multiplex PCR; TCRdb's copy has only in-frame clones and lacks some. The table lists some 130,000 clones, around 93% of them singletons. Germline V lookup: CDR1 MDHEN, CDR2 SYDVKM. Trimming took 7 bases from V and 3 from J, leaving 12 bases between them. The CDR3 is made up of 13 amino acids. The source of the sample is a study of cytotoxic CD8 clonotypes in ibrutinib-treated CLL. Study-wide background: Responses: approximately 24 partial, 2 complete; after median approximately six years, approximately 14 stayed remitted, around twelve progressed. Samples averaged roughly 260,000 productive templates and approximately 100,000 productive rearrangements. Study-wide results and caveats: Sustained-remission and progressing patients' sampling times differed. Public clonotypes were rare and shrank or held steady on treatment.

Material: PBMCs, obtained after 12 months of ibrutinib treatment. The chain is built from TRBV28 and TRBJ2-5; D tentatively reads TRBD1 or TRBD2 (5 bases each). The clonotype originates from a human donor with chronic lymphocytic leukemia. The DNA for the CDR3 is TGTGCCAGCACCGATCAGGGAGAAGAGACCCAGTACTTC. It yields the protein CASTDQGEETQYF. Full variable domain (rest looked up from reference TRBV28 and TRBJ2-5): DVKVTQSSRYLVKRTGEKVFLECVQDMDHENMFWYRQDPGLGLRLIYFSYDVKMKEKGDIPEGYSVSREKKERFSLILESASTNQTSMYLCASTDQGEETQYFGPGTRLLVL.